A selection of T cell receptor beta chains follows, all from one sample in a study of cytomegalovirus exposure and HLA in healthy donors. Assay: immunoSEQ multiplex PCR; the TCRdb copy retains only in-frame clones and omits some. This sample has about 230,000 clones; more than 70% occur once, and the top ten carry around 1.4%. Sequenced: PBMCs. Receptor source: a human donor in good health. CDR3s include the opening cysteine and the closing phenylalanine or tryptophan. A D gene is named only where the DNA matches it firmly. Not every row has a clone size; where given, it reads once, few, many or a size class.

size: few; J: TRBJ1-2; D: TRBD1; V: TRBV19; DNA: TGTGCCAGTAGTCACAGGGGATCCTATGGCTACACCTTC; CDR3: CASSHRGSYGYTF
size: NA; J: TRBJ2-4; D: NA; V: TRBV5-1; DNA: TGCGCCAGCAGCCCAAGTTATACCGGCGGGGCGGGCATTCAGTACTTC; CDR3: CASSPSYTGGAGIQYF
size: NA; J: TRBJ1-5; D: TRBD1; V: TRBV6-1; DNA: TGTGCCAGCAGCCGGGACAGGGGAAATCAGCCCCAGCATTTT; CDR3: CASSRDRGNQPQHF
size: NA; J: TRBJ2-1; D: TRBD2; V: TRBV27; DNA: TGTGCCAGCAGTTTAACACCCGGAGCGGGAGGATACAATGAGCAGTTCTTC; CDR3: CASSLTPGAGGYNEQFF
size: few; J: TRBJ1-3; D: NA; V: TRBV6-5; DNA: TGTGCCAGCAGCCGGACAGAAAGCTCTGGAAACACCATATATTTT; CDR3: CASSRTESSGNTIYF
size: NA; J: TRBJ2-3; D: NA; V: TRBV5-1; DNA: TGCGCCAGCGGCTGGAGGACCACAGATACGCAGTATTTT; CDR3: CASGWRTTDTQYF
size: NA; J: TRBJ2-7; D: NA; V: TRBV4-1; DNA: TGCGCCAGCAGCCAGATCGTGGACAGCTCCTACGAGCAGTACTTC; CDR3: CASSQIVDSSYEQYF
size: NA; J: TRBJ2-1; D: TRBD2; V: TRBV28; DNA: TGTGCCAGCAGTTTAGCGGGACTAGCGATTATAGGGAATGAGCAGTTCTTC; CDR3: CASSLAGLAIIGNEQFF
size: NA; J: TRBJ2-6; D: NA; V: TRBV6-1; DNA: TGTGCCAGCAGTGAACGAGTGACGGGGATCTCTGGGGCCAACGTCCTGACTTTC; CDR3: CASSERVTGISGANVLTF
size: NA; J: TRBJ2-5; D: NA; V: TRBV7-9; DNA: TGTGCCAGCAGCTTAGGAACAGGGTTCCAAGAGACCCAGTACTTC; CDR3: CASSLGTGFQETQYF
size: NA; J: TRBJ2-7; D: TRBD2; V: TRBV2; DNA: TGTGCCAGCAGTGGCCTAGCGGGATGGTACGAGCAGTACTTC; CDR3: CASSGLAGWYEQYF
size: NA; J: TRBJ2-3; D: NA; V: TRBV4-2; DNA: TGTGCCAGCAGCCATGAGATGCAGGGGTACACAGATACGCAGTATTTT; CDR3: CASSHEMQGYTDTQYF
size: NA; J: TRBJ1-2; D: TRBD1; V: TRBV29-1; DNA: TGCAGCGTTGACGGGACAGGGCAGAGCTATGGCTACACCTTC; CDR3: CSVDGTGQSYGYTF
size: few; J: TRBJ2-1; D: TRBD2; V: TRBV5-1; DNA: TGCGCCAGCAGCTTGAGTGGGACTAGCGATGAGCAGTTCTTC; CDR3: CASSLSGTSDEQFF
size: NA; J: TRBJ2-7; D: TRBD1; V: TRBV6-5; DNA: TGTGCCAGCAGGACAGGGGGCTCCTACGAGCAGTACTTC; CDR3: CASRTGGSYEQYF
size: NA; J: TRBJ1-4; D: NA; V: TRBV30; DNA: TGTGCCTGGAGTTTGACAGGTTTTCAGGAAAAACTGTTTTTT; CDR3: CAWSLTGFQEKLFF
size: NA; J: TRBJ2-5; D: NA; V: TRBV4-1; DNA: TGCGCCAGCAGCCGATTCCCAGGACAGCCTAAAGAGACCCAGTACTTC; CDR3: CASSRFPGQPKETQYF
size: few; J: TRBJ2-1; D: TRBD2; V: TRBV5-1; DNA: TGCGCCAGCAGCTTGGGGGCGGGAGGCACCTACAATGAGCAGTTCTTC; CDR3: CASSLGAGGTYNEQFF
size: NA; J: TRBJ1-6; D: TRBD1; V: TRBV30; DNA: TGTGCCTGGGGGGGGACAGGGGGCTTCAGATCACCCCTCCACTTT; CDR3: CAWGGTGGFRSPLHF
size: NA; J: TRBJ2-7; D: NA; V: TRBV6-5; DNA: TGTGCCAGCAGTTTGGACAACTACGAGCAGTACTTC; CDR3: CASSLDNYEQYF
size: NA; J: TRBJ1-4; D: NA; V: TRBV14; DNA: TGTGCCAGCAGCCAAGACTGGGGGGCTAATGAAAAACTGTTTTTT; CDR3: CASSQDWGANEKLFF
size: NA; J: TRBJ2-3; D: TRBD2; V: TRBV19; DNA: TGTGCCAGTAGACTGCGGGGGGGACAGTCAGATACGCAGTATTTT; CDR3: CASRLRGGQSDTQYF
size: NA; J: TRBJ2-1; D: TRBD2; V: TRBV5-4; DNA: TGTGCCAGCAGCGACGGACTAGCGGGAGTTTATGAGCAGTTCTTC; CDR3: CASSDGLAGVYEQFF
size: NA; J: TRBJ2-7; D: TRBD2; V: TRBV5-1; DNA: TGCGCCAGCAGCTTGGAGTTTGGACTAGCCGAGCAGTACTTC; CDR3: CASSLEFGLAEQYF
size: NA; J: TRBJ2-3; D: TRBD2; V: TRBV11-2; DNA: TGTGCCAGCAGCGCATCGACTAGCGGGAGTGTAGATACGCAGTATTTT; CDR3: CASSASTSGSVDTQYF